Listed below are T cell receptor beta chains from one sample, sequenced in a study of identical twins. TCRdb called the 5' RACE reads again in MiXCR, with one record for every CDR3 protein. The table lists more than 250,000 distinct CDR3 sequences, 6.5% to 9.5% of them singletons. These data also featured in a second study, about yellow fever vaccine responses in identical twins.

Sequences were obtained from memory (CD45RO+) T cells sorted from blood. The receptors derive from a woman in her late teens or twenties in good health. The CDR3 runs from the conserved cysteine through the conserved F or W.

v_gene: TRBV20-1; CDR3aa: CSARPGHHTGELFF
v_gene: TRBV7-2; CDR3aa: CASSPRPSGGANTQYF
v_gene: TRBV12-5; CDR3aa: CASGFQSDEQYF
v_gene: TRBV12-3/TRBV12-4; CDR3aa: CASRYDRQGWEYF
v_gene: TRBV24-1; CDR3aa: CATGGIGDTQYF
v_gene: TRBV24-1; CDR3aa: CATSLGTAGGYTF
v_gene: TRBV5-1; CDR3aa: CASSLSTGQPRAFF
v_gene: TRBV11-2; CDR3aa: CASSLSPRDRYGYTF
v_gene: TRBV6-1; CDR3aa: CASSDAHSGANVLTF
v_gene: TRBV24-1; CDR3aa: CATSDYGTAFDTQYF
v_gene: TRBV2; CDR3aa: CASSEGLASGELFF
v_gene: TRBV20-1; CDR3aa: CSVWGNTDTQYF
v_gene: TRBV28; CDR3aa: CASSLAGGPHNEQFF
v_gene: TRBV24-1; CDR3aa: CATSDHGSEAFF
v_gene: TRBV5-1; CDR3aa: CASSRNKEPGTGELFF
v_gene: TRBV10-3; CDR3aa: CAIKEGGGYNEQFF
v_gene: TRBV5-4; CDR3aa: CASSPPSGANVLTF
v_gene: TRBV5-1; CDR3aa: CASSLLTSGSTDTQYF
v_gene: TRBV29-1; CDR3aa: CSVEGSNRVDGYTF
v_gene: TRBV29-1; CDR3aa: CSVVEGSDQPQHF
v_gene: TRBV19; CDR3aa: CASSLGTSGINTQYF
v_gene: TRBV10-3; CDR3aa: CAISGQLANTEAFF
v_gene: TRBV11-1; CDR3aa: CASSTWTSGREETQYF